This T cell receptor beta chain was sequenced for a study of shared clonotypes between healthy human individuals. Germline V gene data show CDR1 as WSHSY and CDR2 as SAAADI. The germline V and J ends were trimmed by 3 bases and 1 base, with 6 bases remaining between them. This CDR3 contains 13 residues. TCRdb keeps only in-frame clones here, not all; method: immunoSEQ multiplex PCR. The table shows approximately 2,300,000 clones, with 85% to 95% occurring only once. A few counts support this clone. The sequenced sample consisted of naive CD4+ T cells from PBMCs. Subset meaning: CD45RA+ positively selected. This sequence originates from a man aged 18 to 35 in good health. Some clones in this sample may be carry-over from other donors' samples. The chain couples TRBV10-2 to TRBJ1-2; no clear D gene. Here the CDR3 DNA reads TGCGCCAGCAGTGATGAACATAACTATGGCTACACCTTC. As protein: CASSDEHNYGYTF.